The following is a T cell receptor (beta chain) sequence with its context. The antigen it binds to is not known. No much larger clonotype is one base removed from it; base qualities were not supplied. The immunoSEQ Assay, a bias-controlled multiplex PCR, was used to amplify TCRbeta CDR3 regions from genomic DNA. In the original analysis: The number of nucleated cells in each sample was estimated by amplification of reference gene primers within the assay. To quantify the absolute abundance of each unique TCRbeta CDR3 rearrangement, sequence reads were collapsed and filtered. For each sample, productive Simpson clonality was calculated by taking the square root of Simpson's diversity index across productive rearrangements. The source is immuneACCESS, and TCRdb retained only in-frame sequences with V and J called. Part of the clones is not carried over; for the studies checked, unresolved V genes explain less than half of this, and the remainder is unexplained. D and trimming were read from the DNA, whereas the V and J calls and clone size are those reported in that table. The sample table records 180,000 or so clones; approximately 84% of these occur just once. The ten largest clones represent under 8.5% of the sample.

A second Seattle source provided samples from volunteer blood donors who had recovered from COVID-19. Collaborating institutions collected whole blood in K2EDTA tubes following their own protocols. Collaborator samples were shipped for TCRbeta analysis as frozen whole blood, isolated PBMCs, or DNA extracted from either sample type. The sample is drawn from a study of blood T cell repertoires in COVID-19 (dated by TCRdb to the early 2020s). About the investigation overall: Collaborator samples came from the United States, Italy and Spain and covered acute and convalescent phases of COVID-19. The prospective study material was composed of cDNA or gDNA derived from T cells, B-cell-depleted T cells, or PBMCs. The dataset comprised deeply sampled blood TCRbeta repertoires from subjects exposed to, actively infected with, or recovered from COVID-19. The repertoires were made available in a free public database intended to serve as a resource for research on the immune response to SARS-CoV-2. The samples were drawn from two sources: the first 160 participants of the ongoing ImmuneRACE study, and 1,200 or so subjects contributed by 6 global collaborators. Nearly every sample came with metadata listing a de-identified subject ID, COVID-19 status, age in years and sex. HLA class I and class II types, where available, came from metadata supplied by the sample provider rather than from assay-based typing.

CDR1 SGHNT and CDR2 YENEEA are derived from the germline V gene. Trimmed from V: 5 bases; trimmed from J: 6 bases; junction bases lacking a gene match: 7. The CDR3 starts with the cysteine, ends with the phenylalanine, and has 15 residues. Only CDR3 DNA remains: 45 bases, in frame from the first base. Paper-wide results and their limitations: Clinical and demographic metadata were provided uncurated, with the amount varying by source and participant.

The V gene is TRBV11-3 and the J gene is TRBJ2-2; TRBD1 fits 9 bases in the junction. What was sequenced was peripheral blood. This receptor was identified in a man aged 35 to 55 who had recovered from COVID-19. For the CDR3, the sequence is CASSEGQGAAGELFF. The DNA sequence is TGTGCCAGCAGCGAGGGACAGGGTGCGGCCGGGGAGCTGTTTTTT.